This is a list of T cell receptor beta chains from one sample in a study of T cells in localized non-small cell lung cancer. Sequencing was performed with immunoSEQ multiplex PCR; in TCRdb, only in-frame clones are kept and a portion is missing. The sample has roughly 30,000 clones, around 92% seen once. The sample was peripheral blood mononuclear cells, taken before any cancer treatment. These receptors were taken from a woman aged 40 to 75 with stage III lung adenocarcinoma. CDR3s include the opening cysteine and the closing phenylalanine or tryptophan. The order of the fields is J gene, V gene, clone size, D gene, CDR3 protein, CDR3 DNA. The D gene is left open where the match is weak. Expanded clones are given a class, and other clones once, few, many or no size at all.

>TRBJ2-1|TRBV30|-|-
CAWSRGRDEQFF
TGTGCCTGGAGTAGGGGCCGCGATGAGCAGTTCTTC
>TRBJ2-7|TRBV28|-|TRBD2
CASSLSGRASYEQYF
TGTGCCAGCAGCCTAAGCGGGAGGGCCAGCTACGAGCAGTACTTC
>TRBJ1-3|TRBV7-6|-|-
CASSPRTVDSGNTIYF
TGTGCCAGCAGCCCTAGGACGGTAGACTCTGGAAACACCATATATTTT
>TRBJ2-5|TRBV2|-|-
CASSERLGETQYF
TGTGCCAGCAGTGAAAGACTGGGAGAGACCCAGTACTTC
>TRBJ1-1|TRBV6-5|once|-
CASSEGNTEAFF
TGTGCCAGCAGTGAAGGCAACACTGAAGCTTTCTTT
>TRBJ2-1|TRBV7-2|-|-
CASSSQEGASEQFF
TGTGCCAGCAGCTCACAGGAAGGGGCCAGCGAGCAGTTCTTC
>TRBJ1-5|TRBV28|few|-
CASSRGSNQPQHF
TGTGCCAGCTCCCGGGGGAGCAATCAGCCCCAGCATTTT
>TRBJ1-2|TRBV6-5|-|TRBD1
CASRGTGYYGYTF
TGTGCCAGCAGGGGGACAGGCTACTATGGCTACACCTTC
>TRBJ2-2|TRBV9|-|-
CASSARAGTGELFF
TGTGCCAGCAGCGCCAGGGCAGGGACCGGGGAGCTGTTTTTT
>TRBJ2-7|TRBV29-1|-|-
CSVEDNGYEQYF
TGCAGCGTTGAAGATAACGGGTACGAGCAGTACTTC
>TRBJ2-3|TRBV6-1|-|TRBD2
CASSELAGERGTDTQYF
TGTGCCAGCAGTGAACTAGCGGGGGAAAGAGGCACAGATACGCAGTATTTT
>TRBJ2-1|TRBV7-6|-|TRBD2
CASSLTSGRGYNEQFF
TGTGCCAGCAGCTTAACTAGCGGGAGAGGGTACAATGAGCAGTTCTTC
>TRBJ2-1|TRBV28|-|TRBD1
CASSLYDRENEQFF
TGTGCCAGCAGTTTATACGACAGGGAAAATGAGCAGTTCTTC
>TRBJ1-2|TRBV7-9|once|-
CASSLVGAGYTF
TGTGCCAGCAGCTTAGTAGGAGCTGGCTACACCTTC
>TRBJ2-3|TRBV6-5|once|-
CASSYRGGGTDTQYF
TGTGCCAGCAGTTACAGGGGCGGGGGCACAGATACGCAGTATTTT
>TRBJ2-3|TRBV18|-|TRBD1
CASSQGAGTDTQYF
TGTGCCAGCTCACAGGGGGCGGGCACAGATACGCAGTATTTT
>TRBJ2-1|TRBV9|-|-
CASSVGSGSYNEQFF
TGTGCCAGCAGCGTAGGAAGCGGCTCCTACAATGAGCAGTTCTTC
>TRBJ1-2|TRBV2|-|-
CASRGRENYGYTF
TGTGCCAGCAGAGGACGGGAGAACTATGGCTACACCTTC
>TRBJ2-7|TRBV7-6|-|-
CASSLAGGDYEQYF
TGTGCCAGCAGCTTAGCAGGGGGGGATTACGAGCAGTACTTC
>TRBJ2-5|TRBV7-9|-|-
CASSMTSTQTQYF
TGTGCCAGCAGCATGACTAGTACGCAGACCCAGTACTTC